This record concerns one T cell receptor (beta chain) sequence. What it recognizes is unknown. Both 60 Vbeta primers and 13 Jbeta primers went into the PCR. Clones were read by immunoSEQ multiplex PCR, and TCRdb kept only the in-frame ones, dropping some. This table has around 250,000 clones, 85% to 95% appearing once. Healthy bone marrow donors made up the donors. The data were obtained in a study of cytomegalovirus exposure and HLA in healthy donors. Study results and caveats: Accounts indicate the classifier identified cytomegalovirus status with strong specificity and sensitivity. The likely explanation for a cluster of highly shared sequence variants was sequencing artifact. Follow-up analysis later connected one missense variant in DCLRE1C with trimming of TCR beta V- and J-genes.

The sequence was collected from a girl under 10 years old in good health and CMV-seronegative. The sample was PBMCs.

CDR3 sequence reads: CATAPSQGLEEAFF. CDR3 bases: TGTGCCACAGCACCTAGTCAGGGATTGGAGGAAGCTTTCTTT. The rearrangement links TRBV10-3 to TRBJ1-1, with D possibly matching TRBD1 (5 bases). Looked up from germline, CDR1 is ENHRY and CDR2 is SYGVKD. V lost 10 bases to trimming and J lost 8 bases, with 23 bases between them. The CDR3 runs to 14 residues.